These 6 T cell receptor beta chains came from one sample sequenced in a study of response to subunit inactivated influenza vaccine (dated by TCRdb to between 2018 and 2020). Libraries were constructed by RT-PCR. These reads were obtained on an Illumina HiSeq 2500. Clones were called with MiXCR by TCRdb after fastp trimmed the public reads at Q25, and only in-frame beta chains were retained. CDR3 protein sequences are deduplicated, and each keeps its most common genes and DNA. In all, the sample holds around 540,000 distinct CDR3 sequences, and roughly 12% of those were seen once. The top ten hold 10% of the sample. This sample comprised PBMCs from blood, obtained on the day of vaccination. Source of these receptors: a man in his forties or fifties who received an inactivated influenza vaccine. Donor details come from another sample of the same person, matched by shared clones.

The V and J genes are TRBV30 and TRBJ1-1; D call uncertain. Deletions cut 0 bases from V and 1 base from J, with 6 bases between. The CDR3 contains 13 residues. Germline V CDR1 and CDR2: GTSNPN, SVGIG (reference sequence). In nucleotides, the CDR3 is TGTGCCTGGAGTGTAACTCAGAACACTGAAGCTTTCTTT. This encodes CAWSVTQNTEAFF.

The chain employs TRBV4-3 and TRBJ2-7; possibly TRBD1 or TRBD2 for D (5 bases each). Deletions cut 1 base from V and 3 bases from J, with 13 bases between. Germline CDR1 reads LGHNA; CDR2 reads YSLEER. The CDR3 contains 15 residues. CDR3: CASSQGDLSVYEQYF. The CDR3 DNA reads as TGCGCCAGCAGCCAAGGGGACCTATCCGTCTACGAGCAGTACTTC.

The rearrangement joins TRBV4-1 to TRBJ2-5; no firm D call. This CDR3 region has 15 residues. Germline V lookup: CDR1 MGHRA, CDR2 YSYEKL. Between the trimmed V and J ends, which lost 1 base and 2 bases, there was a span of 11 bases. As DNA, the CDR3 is TGCGCCAGCAGCCAAGCCCCAGGAGTTCAAGAGACCCAGTACTTC. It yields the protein CASSQAPGVQETQYF.

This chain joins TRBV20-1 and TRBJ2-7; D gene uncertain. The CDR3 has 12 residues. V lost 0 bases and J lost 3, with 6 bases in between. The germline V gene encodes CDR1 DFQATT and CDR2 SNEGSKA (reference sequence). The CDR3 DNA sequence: TGCAGTGCTAGAGATTATGGCTACGAGCAGTACTTC. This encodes CSARDYGYEQYF.

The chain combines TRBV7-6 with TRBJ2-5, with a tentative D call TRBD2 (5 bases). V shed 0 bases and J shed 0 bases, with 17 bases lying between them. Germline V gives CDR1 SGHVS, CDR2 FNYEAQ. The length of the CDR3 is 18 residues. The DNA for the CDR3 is TGTGCCAGCAGCTTAGCCCCCCGAGACGGAGGCTACCAAGAGACCCAGTACTTC. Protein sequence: CASSLAPRDGGYQETQYF.

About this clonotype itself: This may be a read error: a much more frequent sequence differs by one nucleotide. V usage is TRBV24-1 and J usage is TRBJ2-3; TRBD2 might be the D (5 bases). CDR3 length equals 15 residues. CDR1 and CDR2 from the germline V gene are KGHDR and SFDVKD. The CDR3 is CATSDPSTYTDSQYF. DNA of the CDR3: TGTGCCACCAGTGACCCTAGCACCTACACAGATTCGCAGTATTTT.